The 20 T cell receptor beta chains presented below share a single source sample, sequenced in a study of T cell repertoires in cytomegalovirus infection. TCRdb re-called the reads through MiXCR, storing one row per CDR3 protein. Of approximately 250,000 distinct CDR3 sequences detected, around 6.4% appear once; the ten largest clones hold 6.5%. Sequencing was done on a sample of PBMCs. The receptors stem from a human donor in good health (CMV status not recorded). Some clones in this sample may be carry-over from other donors' samples.

This clonotype was picked up many times. The CDR3 nucleotides read TGTGCCAGCAGCTCCTGGACCATGAATGAGCAGTTCTTC. Translating it yields CASSSWTMNEQFF. The chain carries TRBV7-2 and TRBJ2-1; D is unresolved. The CDR3 runs to 13 residues. V lost 4 bases to trimming and J lost 7 bases, with 11 bases between them. Germline V CDR1 and CDR2: SGHTA, FQGNSA.

This clonotype came up many times. The chain joins TRBV2 to TRBJ2-7, with a possible D match to TRBD2 (7 bases). Germline V gene data show CDR1 as SNHLY and CDR2 as FYNNEI. V was cut by 7 bases and J by 5 bases, with 15 bases left in between. The CDR3 contains 13 residues. CDR3 protein: CASMGRGRNEQYF. CDR3 nucleotides: TGTGCCAGCATGGGGCGGGGGCGGAACGAGCAGTACTTC.

Worth noting for this clonotype: One end of the junction is discordant with germline, which a read error may explain. The rearrangement links TRBV5-1 to TRBJ1-1; D uncertain. This CDR3 has 13 residues. Germline V gives CDR1 SGHRS, CDR2 YFSETQ. The DNA for the CDR3 is TGCGCCAGCAGTTTTGACTGGAACGCTGAAGCTTTCTTT. Encoded protein: CASSFDWNAEAFF.

This clonotype was observed many times. The V gene is TRBV7-2, the J gene TRBJ1-6; D possibly corresponds to TRBD1 (6 bases). CDR3 length equals 18 residues. The ends were cut back, 3 bases at V and 3 bases at J, with 18 bases in the middle. CDR1 SGHTA and CDR2 FQGNSA come from the germline V gene. CDR3 residues: CASSFPRGGSFYNSPLHF. The CDR3 nucleotides are TGTGCCAGCAGCTTCCCCCGTGGGGGCTCATTCTATAATTCACCCCTCCACTTT.

This clonotype was seen repeatedly, ten times or more. The rearrangement joins TRBV20-1 to TRBJ1-1, with D unclear. The CDR3 spans 13 residues. V gave up 3 bases and J gave up 6 bases, with 14 bases separating them. Germline V gene data show CDR1 as DFQATT and CDR2 as SNEGSKA (reference sequence). CDR3 in DNA: TGCAGTGCTAGGAAGACGGTGGTGGCTGAAGCTTTCTTT. It translates to CSARKTVVAEAFF.

This clonotype has a count of ten or more. The CDR3 loop is CASSQDPNDRVEQFF. CDR3 nucleotides: TGCGCCAGCAGCCAAGATCCGAACGATCGGGTTGAGCAGTTCTTC. V gene TRBV4-1 combines with J gene TRBJ2-1; D remains unclear. In germline, CDR1 is MGHRA, CDR2 YSYEKL. The CDR3 runs to 15 residues. V was shortened by 0 bases and J by 9 bases, with 15 bases between the two germline ends.

In its sample, this clonotype was seen many times. The chain recombines TRBV7-9 with TRBJ2-1; D perhaps matches TRBD1 (7 bases). The CDR3 spans 16 residues. The V gene's germline CDR1 is SEHNR and CDR2 FQNEAQ (reference sequence). V dropped 4 bases and J dropped 4 bases, with 17 bases sitting between them. The CDR3 is CASSYGGTEIYNEQFF. CDR3 DNA: TGTGCCAGCAGCTATGGCGGGACAGAGATTTACAATGAGCAGTTCTTC.

This clonotype was counted ten times or more. This chain connects TRBV7-9 to TRBJ2-1; 8 bases are shared with TRBD2. CDR3 length: 16 residues. Trimming cost V 2 bases and J 4 bases; bases outside gene matches: 7. CDR1 is SEHNR, CDR2 FQNEAQ, per germline (reference sequence). CDR3 sequence (DNA): TGTGCCAGCAGCTTAAGTTCCAGCGGGGGTTACAATGAGCAGTTCTTC. Amino acids: CASSLSSSGGYNEQFF.

This clonotype was counted at least ten times. V is TRBV5-4 and J is TRBJ2-6; D is unclear. This CDR3 region has 15 residues. Looked up from germline, CDR1 is SGHNT and CDR2 is YYREEE (reference sequence). The ends were cut back, 2 bases at V and 0 bases at J, with 6 bases in the middle. CDR3 bases: TGTGCCAGCAGCTTTCAAGGCTCTGGGGCCAACGTCCTGACTTTC. Protein sequence: CASSFQGSGANVLTF.

This rearrangement joins TRBV29-1 to TRBJ2-6; D uncertain. This CDR3 is 16 amino acids long. Between the trimmed V and J ends, which lost 0 bases and 0 bases, there was a span of 9 bases. The germline CDR1 and CDR2 sequences are SQVTM and ANQGSEA. The DNA for the CDR3 is TGCAGCGTTGAAGATCTCTGGGACTCTGGGGCCAACGTCCTGACTTTC. The encoded protein is CSVEDLWDSGANVLTF.

This clonotype came up a few times. V and J are TRBV25-1 and TRBJ1-6; maybe TRBD1 (6 bases). Germline V CDR1 and CDR2: MGHDK, SYGVNS. V shed 8 bases and J shed 12 bases, with 14 bases lying between them. This CDR3 region has 12 residues. The CDR3 DNA reads TGTGCCAGCGGGAGACAGGCGGGACCCCTCCACTTT. Amino acids: CASGRQAGPLHF.

Notes on this clonotype: The CDR3 end shows no conserved phenylalanine or tryptophan, and so a read error is likely. The V and J genes are TRBV9 and TRBJ2-2, with a weak D call TRBD1 (6 bases). Germline loops: CDR1 SGDLS, CDR2 YYNGEE. The CDR3 runs to 15 residues. V was trimmed by 3 bases and J by 0 bases, leaving 9 bases between them. The CDR3 region is CASSEGHANTGELFL. The CDR3 DNA follows: TGTGCCAGCAGCGAGGGACACGCGAACACCGGGGAGCTGTTTCTT.

The table lists this clonotype with many counts. The rearrangement uses TRBV4-1 and TRBJ2-7; D is ambiguous. The CDR3 is made up of 19 amino acids. CDR1 is MGHRA, CDR2 YSYEKL, per germline. V was cut by 1 base and J by 2 bases, with 24 bases left in between. The CDR3 DNA reads TGCGCCAGCAGCCAAGGCCCGCGACACGTGGAATTAAAAACCTACGAGCAGTACTTC. It encodes CASSQGPRHVELKTYEQYF.

This clonotype was recorded at least ten times. CDR3 nucleotides: TGTGCCAGCAGCTCGAAGCGGGGGAGCAATGAGCAGTTCTTC. It is translated as CASSSKRGSNEQFF. The chain recombines TRBV11-3 with TRBJ2-1, with TRBD2 identical over 8 bases. Per the germline V gene, CDR1 is SGHNT and CDR2 is YENEEA. The CDR3 is 14 residues long. Unmatched junction bases numbered 5, after V lost 4 bases and J lost 6 bases.

This clonotype has ten or more counts. The chain joins TRBV7-2 to TRBJ1-1, with 8 positions matching TRBD1. The CDR3 covers 13 residues. V shed 5 bases and J 7 bases; nucleotides not matched to a gene: 6. Germline V gives CDR1 SGHTA, CDR2 FQGNSA. CDR3 region: CASSRQGLGEAFF. CDR3 DNA: TGTGCCAGCAGCAGACAGGGGTTGGGTGAAGCTTTCTTT.

Many counts were recorded for this clonotype. The rearrangement joins TRBV20-1 to TRBJ2-5; D not resolved. V lost 3 bases and J 1 base, leaving 9 bases between the germline ends. CDR1 DFQATT and CDR2 SNEGSKA come from the germline V gene (reference sequence). The CDR3 length is 13 residues. This CDR3 reads CSASLVTQETQYF. The CDR3 DNA follows: TGCAGTGCTAGTTTAGTAACCCAAGAGACCCAGTACTTC.

This clonotype has more than one count but fewer than ten. J is TRBJ2-3 and V is TRBV2; 10 bases map to TRBD2. J gave up 6 bases and V 0 bases, and 9 bases lay outside the gene matches. Germline-derived CDR1 and CDR2 are SNHLY and FYNNEI. This CDR3 comprises 17 residues. The CDR3 nucleotides are TGTGCCAGCAGTGAAGCTAGCGGGGGGCCCCTGGGCGATACGCAGTATTTT. Its protein is CASSEASGGPLGDTQYF. Filled out from reference TRBV2 and TRBJ2-3, the complete variable domain reads EPEVTQTPSHQVTQMGQEVILRCVPISNHLYFYWYRQILGQKVEFLVSFYNNEISEKSEIFDDQFSVERPDGSNFTLKIRSTKLEDSAMYFCASSEASGGPLGDTQYFGPGTRLTVL.

In this sample, this clonotype turned up many times. The rearrangement joins TRBV5-1 to TRBJ1-1; D may be TRBD1 (5 bases). This CDR3 contains 14 residues. Trimming took 2 bases from V and 5 from J, leaving 13 bases between them. In germline, CDR1 is SGHRS, CDR2 YFSETQ. The chain's CDR3 is CASSLFMEGTEAFF. The CDR3 region has the DNA TGCGCCAGCAGCTTATTCATGGAGGGGACTGAAGCTTTCTTT.

The sample holds many counts of this clonotype. The chain has TRBV15 and TRBJ2-3; the D is unclear. The CDR3 length is 11 residues. V dropped 6 bases and J dropped 4 bases, with 5 bases sitting between them. CDR1 and CDR2 (germline): LNHNV, YYDKDF (reference sequence). CDR3 protein: CATSGADTQYF. Here the CDR3 DNA reads TGTGCCACCAGTGGCGCAGATACGCAGTATTTT.

In its sample, this clonotype was seen many times. V and J are TRBV7-2 and TRBJ2-1, with no clear D. With 5 bases removed from V and 2 bases from J, the gap between germline ends came to 10 bases. This CDR3 comprises 14 residues. Germline V gene lookup returns CDR1 SGHTA and CDR2 FQGNSA. CDR3 DNA: TGTGCCAGCAGCCTTATAGGGACCTACAATGAGCAGTTCTTC. Translating it yields CASSLIGTYNEQFF.